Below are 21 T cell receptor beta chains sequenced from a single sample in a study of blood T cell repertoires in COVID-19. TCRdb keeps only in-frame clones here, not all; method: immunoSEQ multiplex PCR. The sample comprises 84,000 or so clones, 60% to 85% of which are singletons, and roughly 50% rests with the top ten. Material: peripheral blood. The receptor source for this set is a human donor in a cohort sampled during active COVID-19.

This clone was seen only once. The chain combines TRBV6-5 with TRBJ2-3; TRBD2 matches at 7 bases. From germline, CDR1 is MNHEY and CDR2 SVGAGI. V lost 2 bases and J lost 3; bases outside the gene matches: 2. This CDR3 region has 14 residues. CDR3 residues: CASSYAGATDTQYF. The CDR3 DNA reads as TGTGCCAGCAGTTACGCGGGAGCAACAGATACGCAGTATTTT.

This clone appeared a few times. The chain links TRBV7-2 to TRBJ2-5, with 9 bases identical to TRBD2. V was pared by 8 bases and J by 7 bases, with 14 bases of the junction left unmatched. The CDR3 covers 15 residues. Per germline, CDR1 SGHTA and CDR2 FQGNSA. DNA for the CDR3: TGTGCCAGCGCACGTAGCGGGGGACCCTCGGGGACCCAGTACTTC. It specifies CASARSGGPSGTQYF.

CDR3 nucleotide sequence: TGCGCCAGCAGCCAAGTCGTGCAACACCGAGGAAACACCATATATTTT. Encoded protein: CASSQVVQHRGNTIYF. The genes are TRBV4-3 and TRBJ1-3; D not resolved. V was clipped by 1 base and J by 4 bases, with 14 bases between them. Germline values: CDR1 LGHNA, CDR2 YSLEER. The CDR3 length is 16 residues.

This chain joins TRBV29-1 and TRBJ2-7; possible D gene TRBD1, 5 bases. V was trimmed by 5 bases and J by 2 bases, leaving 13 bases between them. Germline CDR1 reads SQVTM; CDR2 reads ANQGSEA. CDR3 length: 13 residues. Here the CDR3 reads CSVLDSWAYEQYF. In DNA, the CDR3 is TGCAGCGTTCTTGACAGCTGGGCCTACGAGCAGTACTTC.

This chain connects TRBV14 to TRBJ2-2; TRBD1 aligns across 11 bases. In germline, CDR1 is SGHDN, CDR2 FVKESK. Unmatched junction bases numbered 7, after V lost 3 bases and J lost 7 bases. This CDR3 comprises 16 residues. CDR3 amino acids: CASSQAGTGGSGELFF. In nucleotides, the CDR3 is TGTGCCAGCAGCCAGGCCGGGACAGGGGGAAGCGGGGAGCTGTTTTTT. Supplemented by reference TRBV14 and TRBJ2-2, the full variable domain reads EAGVTQFPSHSVIEKGQTVTLRCDPISGHDNLYWYRRVMGKEIKFLLHFVKESKQDESGMPNNRFLAERTGGTYSTLKVQPAELEDSGVYFCASSQAGTGGSGELFFGEGSRLTVL.

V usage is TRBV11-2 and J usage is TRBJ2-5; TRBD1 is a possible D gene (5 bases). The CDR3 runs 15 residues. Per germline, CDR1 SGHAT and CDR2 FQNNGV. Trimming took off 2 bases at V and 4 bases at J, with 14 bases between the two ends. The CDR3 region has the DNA TGTGCCAGCAGCTTACCTATGTGGGGCCGAGAGACCCAGTACTTC. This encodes CASSLPMWGRETQYF.

The CDR3 sequence: CASSLDRQVGNTIYF. The DNA of the CDR3 is TGTGCCAGCAGCTTGGACCGTCAGGTCGGAAACACCATATATTTT. V is TRBV5-4 and J is TRBJ1-3; D not resolved. V was cut by 0 bases and J by 4 bases, with 11 bases left in between. Germline-derived CDR1 and CDR2 are SGHNT and YYREEE (reference sequence). This CDR3 spans 15 amino acids.

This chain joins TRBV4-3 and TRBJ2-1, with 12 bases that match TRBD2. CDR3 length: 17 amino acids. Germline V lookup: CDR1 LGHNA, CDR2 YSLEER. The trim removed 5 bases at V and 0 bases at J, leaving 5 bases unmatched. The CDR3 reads CASSTKLAGGSYNEQFF. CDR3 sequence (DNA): TGCGCCAGCAGCACCAAACTAGCGGGAGGCTCCTACAATGAGCAGTTCTTC.

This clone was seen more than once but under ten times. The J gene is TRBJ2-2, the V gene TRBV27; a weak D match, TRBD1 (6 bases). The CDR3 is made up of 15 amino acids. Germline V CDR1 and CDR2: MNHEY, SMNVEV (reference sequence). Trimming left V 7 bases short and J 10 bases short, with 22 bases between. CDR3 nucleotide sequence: TGTGCCAGCATCCCCACCCTAACAGGGATCGTGGAGCTGTTTTTT. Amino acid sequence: CASIPTLTGIVELFF.

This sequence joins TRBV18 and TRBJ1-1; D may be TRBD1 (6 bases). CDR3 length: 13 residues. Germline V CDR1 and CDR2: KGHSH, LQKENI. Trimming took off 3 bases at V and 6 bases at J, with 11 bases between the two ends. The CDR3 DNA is TGTGCCAGCTCACCGTCGGGGGGCCCTGAAGCTTTCTTT. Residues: CASSPSGGPEAFF.

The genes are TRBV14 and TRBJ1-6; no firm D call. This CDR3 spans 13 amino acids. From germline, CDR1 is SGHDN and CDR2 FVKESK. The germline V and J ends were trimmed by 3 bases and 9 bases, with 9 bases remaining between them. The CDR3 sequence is CASSQIGGSPLHF. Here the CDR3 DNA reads TGTGCCAGCAGCCAGATTGGAGGTTCACCCCTCCACTTT.

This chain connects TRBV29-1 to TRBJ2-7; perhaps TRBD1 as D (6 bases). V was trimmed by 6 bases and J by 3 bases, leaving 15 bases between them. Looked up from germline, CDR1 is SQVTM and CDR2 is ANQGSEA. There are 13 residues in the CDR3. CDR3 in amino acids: CSVIPGAFYEQYF. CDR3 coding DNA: TGCAGCGTAATCCCAGGGGCTTTCTACGAGCAGTACTTC.

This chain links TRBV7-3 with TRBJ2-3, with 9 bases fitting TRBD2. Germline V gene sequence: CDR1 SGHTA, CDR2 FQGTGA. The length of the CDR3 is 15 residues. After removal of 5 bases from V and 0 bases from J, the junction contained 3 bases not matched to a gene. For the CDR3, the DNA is TGTGCCAGCAGCCATAGCGGGAGCAGCACAGATACGCAGTATTTT. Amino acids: CASSHSGSSTDTQYF.

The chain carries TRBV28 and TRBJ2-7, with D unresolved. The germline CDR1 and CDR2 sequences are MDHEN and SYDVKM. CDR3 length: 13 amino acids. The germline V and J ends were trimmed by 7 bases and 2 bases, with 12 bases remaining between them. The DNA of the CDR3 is TGTGCCAGCATCCCTCACGACACCTACGAGCAGTACTTC. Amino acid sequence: CASIPHDTYEQYF. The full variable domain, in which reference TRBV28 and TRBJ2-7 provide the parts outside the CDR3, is DVKVTQSSRYLVKRTGEKVFLECVQDMDHENMFWYRQDPGLGLRLIYFSYDVKMKEKGDIPEGYSVSREKKERFSLILESASTNQTSMYLCASIPHDTYEQYFGPGTRLTVT.

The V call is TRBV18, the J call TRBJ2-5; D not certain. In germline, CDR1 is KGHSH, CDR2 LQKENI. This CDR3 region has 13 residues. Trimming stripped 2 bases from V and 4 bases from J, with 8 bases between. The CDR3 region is CASSPISVETQYF. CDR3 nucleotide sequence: TGTGCCAGCTCACCAATTAGTGTAGAGACCCAGTACTTC.

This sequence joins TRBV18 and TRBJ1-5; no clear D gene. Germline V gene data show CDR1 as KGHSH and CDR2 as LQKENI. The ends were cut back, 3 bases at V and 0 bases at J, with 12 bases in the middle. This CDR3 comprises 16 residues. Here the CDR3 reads CASSPSYGYSNQPQHF. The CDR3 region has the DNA TGTGCCAGCTCACCCTCCTACGGTTATAGCAATCAGCCCCAGCATTTT. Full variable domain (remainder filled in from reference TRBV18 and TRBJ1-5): NAGVMQNPRHLVRRRGQEARLRCSPMKGHSHVYWYRQLPEEGLKFMVYLQKENIIDESGMPKERFSAEFPKEGPSILRIQQVVRGDSAAYFCASSPSYGYSNQPQHFGDGTRLSIL.

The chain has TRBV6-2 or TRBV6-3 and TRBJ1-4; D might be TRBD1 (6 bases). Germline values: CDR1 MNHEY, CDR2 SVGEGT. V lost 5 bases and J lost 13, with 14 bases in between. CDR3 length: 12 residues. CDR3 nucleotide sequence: TGTGCCAGCAGTCAATTGACAGGTGGACTGTTTTTT. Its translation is CASSQLTGGLFF.

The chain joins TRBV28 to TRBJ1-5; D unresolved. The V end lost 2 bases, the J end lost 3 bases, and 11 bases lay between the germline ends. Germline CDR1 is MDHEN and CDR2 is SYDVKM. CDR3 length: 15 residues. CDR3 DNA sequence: TGTGCCAGCAGTTTACCGGGAGGACTCAATCAGCCCCAGCATTTT. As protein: CASSLPGGLNQPQHF.

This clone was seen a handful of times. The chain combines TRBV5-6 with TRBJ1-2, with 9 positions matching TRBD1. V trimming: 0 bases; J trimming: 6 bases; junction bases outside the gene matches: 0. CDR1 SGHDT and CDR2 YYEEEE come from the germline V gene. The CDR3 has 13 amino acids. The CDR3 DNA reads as TGTGCCAGCAGCTTGGACAGGGGGCATGGCTACACCTTC. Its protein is CASSLDRGHGYTF.

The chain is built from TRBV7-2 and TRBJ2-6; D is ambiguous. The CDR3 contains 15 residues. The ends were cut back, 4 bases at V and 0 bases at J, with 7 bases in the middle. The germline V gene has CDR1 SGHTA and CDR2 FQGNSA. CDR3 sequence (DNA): TGTGCCAGCAGCTCCCGAGGCTCTGGGGCCAACGTCCTGACTTTC. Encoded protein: CASSSRGSGANVLTF.

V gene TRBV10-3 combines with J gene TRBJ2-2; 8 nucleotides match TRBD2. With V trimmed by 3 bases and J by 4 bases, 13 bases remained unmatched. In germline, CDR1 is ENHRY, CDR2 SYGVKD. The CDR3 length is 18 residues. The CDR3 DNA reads TGTGCCATCAGTGATTGGTCCGGGGCTAGCGGGTCCACCGGGGAGCTGTTTTTT. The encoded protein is CAISDWSGASGSTGELFF.